The 18 T cell receptor beta chains below were found in one sample sequenced in a study of a mutant IDH1 vaccine in newly diagnosed glioma (dated by TCRdb to the early 2020s). Antigens for these TCRs are unknown. What the time point label conveys for this sample: week 5, during vaccination. Every vaccine dose consisted of 300 ug of a 20-mer mutant IDH1 peptide in Montanide, administered subcutaneously together with topical imiquimod. The library was prepared using the immunoSEQ multiplex PCR assay. Held by TCRdb, this immuneACCESS table contains in-frame sequences only and omits some clones. Under half of the omission traces to an unresolved V gene where checked; the cause of the rest is unknown. Here the sample has some 51,000 clones; about 77% occur a single time. About 5.2% of the sample is taken by the ten largest. This specimen was PBMCs, taken from a glioma patient whose treatment included an IDH1 peptide vaccine. These TCRs come from a man aged 50-59 years with glioma.

The J gene is TRBJ2-7, the V gene TRBV29-1, with D perhaps assigned TRBD1 or TRBD2 (6 bases each). The V end was cut by 6 bases, the J end by 1 base, with 19 bases between. CDR3 size: 15 residues. From germline, CDR1 is SQVTM and CDR2 ANQGSEA. In DNA, the CDR3 is TGCAGCGTCCGAACGTTGGAGGGGGAGTCCTACGAGCAGTACTTC. Encoded protein: CSVRTLEGESYEQYF.

The chain links TRBV19 to TRBJ1-1; the D is unclear. The V end lost 9 bases, the J end lost 1 base, and 12 bases lay between the germline ends. CDR1 and CDR2 (germline): LNHDA, SQIVND (reference sequence). The CDR3 runs to 13 residues. The CDR3 loop is CASSTTRNTEAFF. Written as DNA, the CDR3 is TGTGCCAGCTCCACTACGCGGAACACTGAAGCTTTCTTT.

This chain's CDR3 is CASQGGAGANVLTF. The DNA for the CDR3 is TGTGCCAGCCAAGGGGGGGCTGGGGCCAACGTCCTGACTTTC. This chain joins TRBV19 and TRBJ2-6; perhaps TRBD2 as D (7 bases). V lost 9 bases and J 2 bases, leaving 11 bases between the germline ends. This CDR3 is built from 14 residues. Germline CDR1 reads LNHDA; CDR2 reads SQIVND (reference sequence).

This chain uses TRBV13 with TRBJ1-4, with a weak D call TRBD1 (5 bases). Germline CDR1 reads PRHDT; CDR2 reads FYEKMQ (reference sequence). The ends were cut back, 3 bases at V and 6 bases at J, with 14 bases in the middle. This CDR3 has 15 amino acids. The CDR3 here is CASSFVGTEDEKLFF. CDR3 nucleotides: TGTGCCAGCAGCTTCGTAGGGACGGAAGATGAAAAACTGTTTTTT.

The chain employs TRBV9 and TRBJ1-1; possible D gene TRBD1, 6 bases. The CDR3 spans 13 residues. V was cut by 9 bases and J by 4 bases, with 16 bases left in between. The germline V gene encodes CDR1 SGDLS and CDR2 YYNGEE. Written as DNA, the CDR3 is TGTGCCAACATCAAGGGGGGTGCCACTGAAGCTTTCTTT. Translation gives CANIKGGATEAFF.

This clone has a handful of counts. The chain uses TRBV5-6 and TRBJ1-1; the D is unclear. The CDR3 totals 13 residues. Trimming pared 0 bases from V and 13 bases from J, leaving 16 bases between. Germline assignment: CDR1 SGHDT and CDR2 YYEEEE. The CDR3 sequence: CASSLAGPDLGFF. CDR3 nucleotide sequence: TGTGCCAGCAGCTTGGCCGGACCCGACTTGGGTTTCTTT.

This clone was detected only a few times. The chain has TRBV5-4 and TRBJ2-7, with 7 bases identical to TRBD2. This CDR3 is 12 amino acids long. After removal of 5 bases from V and 5 bases from J, the junction contained 4 bases not matched to a gene. The germline gives CDR1 SGHNT, CDR2 YYREEE (reference sequence). The CDR3 nucleotides are TGTGCCAGCAGGGGAGGGGCGGACGAGCAGTACTTC. Its translation is CASRGGADEQYF.

The rearrangement uses TRBV6-5 and TRBJ2-7, with D perhaps TRBD2 (6 bases). CDR1 MNHEY and CDR2 SVGAGI come from the germline V gene. The length of the CDR3 is 15 residues. V was shortened by 6 bases and J by 0 bases, with 15 bases between the two germline ends. The CDR3 sequence: CASSRSDGSSYEQYF. CDR3 coding DNA: TGTGCCAGCAGCCGCTCGGACGGGAGCTCCTACGAGCAGTACTTC.

The V and J genes are TRBV5-1 and TRBJ1-2; 8 nucleotides agree with TRBD1. Germline values: CDR1 SGHRS, CDR2 YFSETQ. This CDR3 has 14 residues. V was clipped by 4 bases and J by 4 bases; unmatched bases: 6. The CDR3 DNA reads as TGCGCCAGCAGCCCCCGACAGGGGCCCTATGGCTACACCTTC. Translating gives CASSPRQGPYGYTF.

This rearrangement joins TRBV6-6 to TRBJ1-2; 10 bases line up with TRBD1. The CDR3 covers 14 residues. Germline V gene data show CDR1 as MNHNY and CDR2 as SVGAGI (reference sequence). V shed 5 bases and J 2 bases; nucleotides not matched to a gene: 2. For the CDR3, the DNA is TGTGCCAGCAGTGGGACAGGGGACAACTATGGCTACACCTTC. Translating it yields CASSGTGDNYGYTF.

This clone has a handful of counts. The gene calls are TRBV7-8 and TRBJ2-3, with D maybe TRBD2 (6 bases). Germline V gene lookup returns CDR1 SGHVS and CDR2 FQNEAQ. The CDR3 length is 11 residues. The V gene lost 5 bases and the J gene lost 9 bases, with 9 bases spanning the gap. DNA of the CDR3: TGTGCCAGCAGCCTGGAGGGGACGCAGTATTTT. Amino acid sequence: CASSLEGTQYF.

J is TRBJ2-2 and V is TRBV10-3; the match to TRBD2 covers 7 bases. V lost 8 bases, J lost 8 bases, and 8 bases stayed unmatched. The CDR3 has 13 residues. Germline V gene data show CDR1 as ENHRY and CDR2 as SYGVKD. The CDR3 spells CAIGGGSFGELFF. The CDR3 DNA follows: TGTGCCATCGGGGGGGGGTCCTTTGGGGAGCTGTTTTTT.

This clone was observed a handful of times. CDR3 sequence: CASQTAQGTDTQYF. CDR3 nucleotides: TGCGCCAGCCAAACGGCACAGGGCACAGATACGCAGTATTTT. The J gene is TRBJ2-3, the V gene TRBV5-1, with D maybe TRBD1 (5 bases). V was trimmed by 7 bases and J by 1 base, leaving 13 bases between them. The V gene's germline CDR1 is SGHRS and CDR2 YFSETQ. The CDR3 is 14 amino acids. Full variable domain (rest looked up from reference TRBV5-1 and TRBJ2-3): KAGVTQTPRYLIKTRGQQVTLSCSPISGHRSVSWYQQTPGQGLQFLFEYFSETQRNKGNFPGRFSGRQFSNSRSEMNVSTLELGDSALYLCASQTAQGTDTQYFGPGTRLTVL.

The rearrangement joins TRBV5-1 to TRBJ1-2; 7 bases match TRBD1. Germline-derived CDR1 and CDR2 are SGHRS and YFSETQ. V was pared by 5 bases and J by 1 base, with 5 bases of the junction left unmatched. The CDR3 sequence is 14 residues long. CDR3 sequence: CASRQGTFNYGYTF. DNA for the CDR3: TGCGCCAGCAGACAGGGGACTTTTAACTATGGCTACACCTTC.

This chain links TRBV7-8 with TRBJ2-7; 9 bases are a match to TRBD1. The CDR3 extends over 17 amino acids. Trimming took 5 bases from V and 0 from J; bases not matched to a gene: 11. The germline V gene has CDR1 SGHVS and CDR2 FQNEAQ. CDR3 loop: CASSGDREFPSSYEQYF. The CDR3 DNA is TGTGCCAGCAGCGGGGACAGGGAATTCCCCAGCTCCTACGAGCAGTACTTC.

The V call is TRBV19, the J call TRBJ2-5; D may be TRBD1 or TRBD2 (6 bases each). The germline V gene has CDR1 LNHDA and CDR2 SQIVND (reference sequence). This CDR3 is 16 amino acids long. Trimming shortened V by 3 bases and J by 5 bases, and 19 bases separated the two germline ends. The CDR3 is CASSMGGGGGWETQYF. In DNA, the CDR3 is TGTGCCAGTAGTATGGGGGGCGGAGGGGGATGGGAGACCCAGTACTTC.

The chain recombines TRBV5-6 with TRBJ1-2; 7 bases are shared with TRBD1. Germline CDR1 reads SGHDT; CDR2 reads YYEEEE. This CDR3 has 13 amino acids. V lost 4 bases to trimming and J lost 4 bases; unmatched junction nucleotides: 4. In DNA, the CDR3 is TGTGCCAGCAGCCTACAGGGGTTCTATGGCTACACCTTC. Translating gives CASSLQGFYGYTF.

The chain links TRBV18 to TRBJ1-6; D may be TRBD1 (6 bases). The CDR3 covers 16 residues. Germline V CDR1 and CDR2: KGHSH, LQKENI. V was clipped by 6 bases and J by 0 bases, with 12 bases between them. The CDR3 nucleotides are TGTGCCAGCTCCCGCACAGGGAGCTCCTATAATTCACCCCTCCACTTT. This translates into CASSRTGSSYNSPLHF.